These 4 T cell receptor beta chains were sequenced from one sample in a study of T-cell memory formation after mild COVID-19. MiXCR was run by TCRdb on the 5' RACE reads, yielding one entry per CDR3 protein. The sample has roughly 250,000 distinct CDR3 sequences, 16% seen once; the top ten hold roughly a fifth. Material: PBMCs or a T cell subset sorted from them (not recorded which). Receptor source: a man between 18 and 29 years old who had mild COVID-19 (a few samples of this study predate the infection). Cell type and time point are not known.

This chain links TRBV11-2 with TRBJ2-6; the D is unclear. Germline CDR1 reads SGHAT; CDR2 reads FQNNGV. CDR3 length: 13 residues. Between the trimmed V and J ends, which lost 6 bases and 3 bases, there was a span of 6 bases. Here the CDR3 reads CASRRLGANVLTF. Here the CDR3 DNA reads TGTGCCAGCAGGCGACTTGGGGCCAACGTCCTGACTTTC.

This sequence joins TRBV3-1 and TRBJ1-2; possibly TRBD1 for D (5 bases). V was shortened by 1 base and J by 1 base, with 16 bases between the two germline ends. The CDR3 spans 17 residues. Germline CDR1 and CDR2: LGHDT and YNNKEL (reference sequence). The CDR3 here is CASSQVWGREYNYGYTF. For the CDR3, the DNA is TGTGCCAGCAGCCAAGTGTGGGGCAGAGAATATAACTATGGCTACACCTTC.

The V call is TRBV7-9, the J call TRBJ1-2; the D gene is possibly TRBD1 (5 bases). CDR1 is SEHNR and CDR2 is FQNEAQ in the germline V gene (reference sequence). Trimming removed 5 bases from V and 3 bases from J, with 16 bases in between. This CDR3 has 15 amino acids. Here the CDR3 reads CASSPPQGRYYGYTF. The CDR3 bases are TGTGCCAGCAGCCCCCCCCAGGGCAGGTACTATGGCTACACCTTC.

The chain recombines TRBV25-1 with TRBJ2-2, with D possibly matching TRBD2 (5 bases). Per germline, CDR1 MGHDK and CDR2 SYGVNS. The CDR3 runs 15 residues. V dropped 4 bases and J dropped 6 bases, with 15 bases sitting between them. As DNA, the CDR3 is TGTGCCAGCAGTGTCTCGGGGAGTAGGTCCGGGGAGCTGTTTTTT. This encodes CASSVSGSRSGELFF. The whole variable domain, remainder taken from reference TRBV25-1 and TRBJ2-2, is EADIYQTPRYLVIGTGKKITLECSQTMGHDKMYWYQQDPGMELHLIHYSYGVNSTEKGDLSSESTVSRIRTEHFPLTLESARPSHTSQYLCASSVSGSRSGELFFGEGSRLTVL.